The following is a T cell receptor beta chain sequence with its context. Its antigen is unidentified. TCRdb recomputed calls from the 5' RACE reads with MiXCR, one row per CDR3 protein. The table records under 300,000 distinct CDR3 sequences, 16% of them present only once. The sample is drawn from a study of T-cell memory formation after mild COVID-19. General observations from the study: CD8+ contracting clones occupied EMRA, while CD4+ ones occupied mainly CM and EM. A subset of responding clones appeared in pre-infection memory, suggesting cross-reactive memory joined. Day 37-peaking second-wave clones had unconfirmed SARS-CoV-2 specificity.

The CDR3 spans 15 residues. In germline, CDR1 is DFQATT, CDR2 SNEGSKA (reference sequence). The V segment lost 0 bases and the J segment 6 bases; nucleotides outside the gene matches: 9. Sequences were obtained from PBMCs or a T cell subset sorted from them (not recorded which). This TCR derives from a man aged 18 to 35 who had mild COVID-19 (a few samples of this study predate the infection). Cell type and time point are not known. This rearrangement joins TRBV20-1 to TRBJ2-7, with TRBD2 identical over 9 bases. CDR3 in DNA: TGCAGTGCTAGAGATCGAGGCGGGGGGGTTCGCGAGCAGTACGTC. Translating it yields CSARDRGGGVREQYV.